This T cell receptor beta chain appears in the sequencing data of a study of OX40 agonist ivuxolimab in advanced cancers. With regard to the full study: Ivuxolimab was an agonistic, fully human IgG2 monoclonal antibody directed against OX40 (CD134), a costimulatory receptor. Intravenous ivuxolimab was administered to patients every 2 weeks at six dose levels: 0.01, 0.1, 0.3, 1.5, 3 and 10 mg/kg. Of the roughly 54 dose-escalation patients, hepatocellular carcinoma was present in roughly 19, melanoma in about 15, renal cell carcinoma in 9 and head and neck cancer in 9. The dose-escalation cohort was almost 85% male with a mean age of roughly 62 years, ranging from 23 to 79. Prior anti-PD-1, anti-PD-L1 or anti-CTLA-4 therapy was permitted, and roughly two fifths of dose-escalation patients had received checkpoint inhibitors. Partial responses were achieved by three dose-escalation patients, of whom one had hepatocellular carcinoma and two had cutaneous melanoma. The purpose of peripheral TCRbeta sequencing was to test whether ivuxolimab changed TCR sequence diversity and led to clonal T-cell expansion. The paper describes the monotherapy dose-escalation part (N ≈ 52 patients) of the phase I trial of ivuxolimab. On the study overall, not on this receptor specifically: Low levels of normalized T-cell clonal expansion were also seen in some patients who did not respond. Clonal expansion of both CD4+ and CD8+ blood T cells was observed from baseline to week 6 at doses 0.1 to 3.0 mg/kg. After ivuxolimab, CD8+ T cells had more expanded clones than CD4+ T cells on average. Which antigens the clonally expanded peripheral T cells were specific for was not determined. In partial responders in the 0.1-3.0 mg/kg groups, normalized peripheral clonal expansion was found to be among the lowest, especially among CD8+ T cells.

For sequencing of the TCRbeta CDR3 region, genomic DNA was extracted from the sorted cells. The immunoSEQ Assay was used for sequencing of TCRbeta CDR3 regions. TCRdb retrieved this table from immuneACCESS and kept in-frame rearrangements only. Not all clones are present; in checked studies, unresolved V genes account for under half, and no reason is known for the remainder. The sample table holds some 52,000 clones, of which around 93% were seen once. Approximately 25% of the sample is held by the ten biggest clonotypes. The trial excluded patients who had a history of autoimmune disease or were on systemic immunosuppression. Peripheral blood for TCR sequencing was drawn from every dose cohort at baseline, at cycle 4 day 1 and at cycle 7 day 1. Samples were obtained from an open-label, multicenter, first-in-human phase I dose-escalation trial of ivuxolimab. The trial enrolled adults with locally advanced or metastatic head and neck squamous cell, hepatocellular, melanoma or renal cell carcinoma. CD4+ and CD8+ T cells were sorted separately from peripheral blood before TCR sequencing.

V is pruned by 4 bases and J by 1 base, leaving 2 bases of the junction without a gene match. Measured from the cysteine to the phenylalanine, the CDR3 is 14 residues long. Only the CDR3 DNA is retained, 42 bases long and in frame from the first base. Based on the germline V gene, the CDR1 and CDR2 sequences are MGHDK and SYGVNS. Note on this clone: Its antigen has not been determined. Per-base quality was not reported, and no clone a single base away is much larger than it.

Source: CD4+ or CD8+ T cells sorted from blood, taken in a trial of the OX40 agonist ivuxolimab. The chain couples TRBV25-1 to TRBJ2-7, and 9 junctional nucleotides match TRBD2. This receptor was taken from an adult with an advanced solid tumor such as melanoma, head and neck, liver or kidney cancer. The DNA sequence follows: TGTGCCAGCAGTGTTAGCGGGGGTTCCTACGAGCAGTACTTC. It encodes CASSVSGGSYEQYF.